The 25 T cell receptor beta chains below come from one sample, sequenced in a study of T cell responses to AZD1222 COVID-19 vaccine. Sequencing used immunoSEQ multiplex PCR; TCRdb keeps in-frame clones, though not all of them. The table has over 150,000 clones, over 75% seen once. The sequencing used peripheral blood, collected 28 days after the second AZD1222 dose. These receptor sequences come from an adult who received the AZD1222 COVID-19 vaccine.

This rearrangement joins TRBV12-3 or TRBV12-4 to TRBJ1-1, with a weak D call TRBD1 (5 bases). Trimming removed 4 bases at V and 0 bases at J, with 6 bases between. The CDR3 sequence is 13 residues long. The CDR3, as DNA: TGTGCCAGCAGTTCGACAGTGAACACTGAAGCTTTCTTT. Translated, it gives CASSSTVNTEAFF.

This chain uses TRBV3-1 (or the pseudogene TRBV3-2) with TRBJ2-7; D is undetermined. Per germline, CDR1 LGHDT and CDR2 YNNKEL (reference sequence). The CDR3 sequence is 12 residues long. V lost 3 bases and J lost 2, with 5 bases in between. DNA for the CDR3: TGTGCCAGCAGCCATACCCCCTACGAGCAGTACTTC. Amino acids: CASSHTPYEQYF.

The chain combines TRBV5-4 with TRBJ1-6, with 12 positions matching TRBD1. The CDR3 spans 16 residues. J gave up 6 bases and V 4 bases, and 5 bases lay outside the gene matches. Germline lookup yields CDR1 SGHNT and CDR2 YYREEE (reference sequence). CDR3 loop: CASSGGTGGINSPLHF. The CDR3 DNA sequence: TGTGCCAGCAGCGGGGGGACAGGGGGCATTAATTCACCCCTCCACTTT.

This chain connects TRBV27 to TRBJ1-5; 7 nucleotides match TRBD1. V shed 6 bases, J shed 0 bases, and the junction held 5 bases outside the gene matches. The CDR3 runs to 15 residues. CDR1 is MNHEY, CDR2 SMNVEV, per germline (reference sequence). CDR3 loop: CASRLGQSSNQPQHF. As DNA, the CDR3 is TGTGCCAGCAGACTGGGACAGAGTAGCAATCAGCCCCAGCATTTT.

CDR3 DNA sequence: TGTGCCAGCAGCTTAGGATCCGGCAGGCCGGCACAATACGAGCAGTACTTC. Its protein product is CASSLGSGRPAQYEQYF. The rearrangement links TRBV7-6 to TRBJ2-7; D unresolved. The germline gives CDR1 SGHVS, CDR2 FNYEAQ. This CDR3 contains 17 residues. V lost 1 base, J lost 4 bases, and 20 bases lay in between.

The rearrangement uses TRBV4-2 and TRBJ1-1, with D possibly TRBD1 on 6 matching bases. The CDR3 extends over 15 amino acids. Germline CDR1 and CDR2: LGHNA and YNFKEQ. V lost 0 bases, J lost 6 bases, and 14 bases lay in between. CDR3 sequence reads: CASSQELGGAPEAFF. Here the CDR3 DNA reads TGTGCCAGCAGCCAAGAATTAGGGGGGGCACCTGAAGCTTTCTTT.

This clone appeared a single time. J is TRBJ1-6 and V is TRBV19; no clear D gene. The germline V and J ends were trimmed by 3 bases and 7 bases, with 7 bases remaining between them. This CDR3 spans 13 amino acids. Germline V lookup: CDR1 LNHDA, CDR2 SQIVND (reference sequence). The CDR3 region is CASSIAGNSPLHF. CDR3 nucleotides: TGTGCCAGTAGTATCGCGGGGAATTCACCCCTCCACTTT.

The rearrangement links TRBV6-5 to TRBJ2-7, with D perhaps TRBD2 (5 bases). Germline CDR1 and CDR2: MNHEY and SVGAGI. This CDR3 region has 14 residues. The germline V and J ends were trimmed by 10 bases and 0 bases, with 16 bases remaining between them. In nucleotides, the CDR3 is TGTGCCACCCTGGACTCGAAGAACTCCTACGAGCAGTACTTC. This encodes CATLDSKNSYEQYF.

The V gene is TRBV11-3, the J gene TRBJ2-2; the D is unclear. The CDR3 has 13 residues. The germline gives CDR1 SGHNT, CDR2 YENEEA. With 5 bases removed from V and 1 base from J, the gap between germline ends came to 5 bases. In nucleotides, the CDR3 is TGTGCCAGCAGCCCGAGGAACACCGGGGAGCTGTTTTTT. Protein sequence: CASSPRNTGELFF.

V usage is TRBV11-2 and J usage is TRBJ1-1; no definite D call. The CDR3 has 12 residues. CDR1 is SGHAT, CDR2 FQNNGV, per germline. With 8 bases removed from V and 0 bases from J, the gap between germline ends came to 7 bases. The DNA for the CDR3 is TGTGCCAGCTGGAGCATGAACACTGAAGCTTTCTTT. Protein: CASWSMNTEAFF.

This clone was detected once. The V call is TRBV6-5, the J call TRBJ1-5, with D uncertain. Trimming left V 2 bases short and J 0 bases short, with 8 bases between. This CDR3 region has 15 residues. Germline CDR1 reads MNHEY; CDR2 reads SVGAGI. The DNA for the CDR3 is TGTGCCAGCAGTTACAGCAGAAATAGCAATCAGCCCCAGCATTTT. It yields the protein CASSYSRNSNQPQHF.

The chain carries TRBV7-3 and TRBJ1-6, with D hard to call. This CDR3 region has 14 residues. The germline V gene encodes CDR1 SGHTA and CDR2 FQGTGA. The V gene lost 1 base and the J gene lost 8 bases, with 9 bases spanning the gap. This chain's CDR3 is CASSLSRGDSPLHF. In DNA, the CDR3 is TGTGCCAGCAGCTTAAGCCGTGGGGATTCACCCCTCCACTTT.

V and J are TRBV6-6 and TRBJ1-5; 9 bases are shared with TRBD1. This CDR3 is built from 16 residues. The V gene's germline CDR1 is MNHNY and CDR2 SVGAGI (reference sequence). Trimming removed 6 bases from V and 1 base from J; junction bases left unmatched: 7. CDR3 DNA: TGTGCCAGCAGGAACAGGGGGCAGGGGAGCAATCAGCCCCAGCATTTT. Translating gives CASRNRGQGSNQPQHF.

This chain connects TRBV15 to TRBJ1-3; 7 bases map to TRBD1. Trimming cost V 3 bases and J 6 bases; bases outside gene matches: 5. Germline-derived CDR1 and CDR2 are LNHNV and YYDKDF (reference sequence). The CDR3 totals 14 residues. The CDR3 DNA reads as TGTGCCACCAGCAGGGCCGGGACAGAAAACACCATATATTTT. This encodes CATSRAGTENTIYF.

The chain is built from TRBV7-9 and TRBJ2-7; TRBD1 might be the D (6 bases). From germline, CDR1 is SEHNR and CDR2 FQNEAQ (reference sequence). CDR3 length: 16 residues. V was trimmed by 5 bases and J by 4 bases, leaving 21 bases between them. The CDR3 is CASSQGLKGTLYEQYF. The CDR3 region has the DNA TGTGCCAGCAGCCAGGGGTTGAAGGGGACGTTATACGAGCAGTACTTC.

The chain employs TRBV6-5 and TRBJ1-2; D is ambiguous. V gave up 8 bases and J gave up 5 bases, with 9 bases separating them. The CDR3 has 11 residues. Germline-derived CDR1 and CDR2 are MNHEY and SVGAGI. The CDR3 coding sequence is TGTGCCAGCCGCCAGACTTATGGCTACACCTTC. Its translation is CASRQTYGYTF.

V and J are TRBV1 and TRBJ2-7; the D segment call TRBD2 is taken from the table without a DNA check. TRBV1 is assigned pseudogene status. CDR3 length: 17 residues. CDR3 DNA: TGCACCAGCAGCCAAGTACGCCCGGGGGGACATAACTACGAGCAGTACTTC. Translation gives CTSSQVRPGGHNYEQYF.

This chain connects TRBV5-1 to TRBJ2-1; 13 positions agree with TRBD2. The V gene's germline CDR1 is SGHRS and CDR2 YFSETQ. J lost 5 bases, V lost 4 bases, and 6 bases had no gene match. This CDR3 has 16 amino acids. The CDR3: CASSPVTSGGNNEQFF. The CDR3 nucleotides are TGCGCCAGCAGCCCTGTGACTAGCGGGGGGAACAATGAGCAGTTCTTC.

This clone appeared once. The J gene is TRBJ1-2, the V gene TRBV6-5; D possibly corresponds to TRBD1 (6 bases). Deletions cut 5 bases from V and 5 bases from J, with 18 bases between. Germline V gene lookup returns CDR1 MNHEY and CDR2 SVGAGI. The CDR3 length is 15 residues. CDR3 region: CASSPRTDPPYGYTF. CDR3 DNA: TGTGCCAGCAGTCCGAGGACAGATCCTCCTTATGGCTACACCTTC.

The gene calls are TRBV6-5 and TRBJ1-2; D gene uncertain. V gave up 7 bases and J gave up 5 bases, with 11 bases separating them. Germline V gene data show CDR1 as MNHEY and CDR2 as SVGAGI. The CDR3 is made up of 12 amino acids. CDR3 loop: CASTTKGYGYTF. CDR3 nucleotide sequence: TGTGCCAGCACGACTAAGGGATATGGCTACACCTTC.

The chain uses TRBV5-1 and TRBJ2-2; the match to TRBD1 covers 10 bases. The germline V gene has CDR1 SGHRS and CDR2 YFSETQ. This CDR3 is 18 amino acids long. J was trimmed by 6 bases and V by 0 bases; bases with no gene match: 11. CDR3 bases: TGCGCCAGCAGCTTGGCCTCGGGACAGGGGTTCGTCGCCGGGGAGCTGTTTTTT. Translation: CASSLASGQGFVAGELFF.

This chain links TRBV29-1 with TRBJ1-1; possibly TRBD1 for D (6 bases). Germline V lookup: CDR1 SQVTM, CDR2 ANQGSEA. The CDR3 totals 14 residues. V dropped 4 bases and J dropped 0 bases, with 12 bases sitting between them. In nucleotides, the CDR3 is TGCAGCGTTGGGGAGGGGGGGATGAACACTGAAGCTTTCTTT. It yields the protein CSVGEGGMNTEAFF.

The chain joins TRBV19 to TRBJ2-1; 9 bases line up with TRBD1. The CDR3 length is 18 residues. Germline V lookup: CDR1 LNHDA, CDR2 SQIVND (reference sequence). J was trimmed by 3 bases and V by 6 bases; bases with no gene match: 15. The CDR3 DNA reads TGTGCCAGTAGACGATCGGGACAGGGCCTCGCCCTCTACAATGAGCAGTTCTTC. It specifies CASRRSGQGLALYNEQFF.

CDR3 DNA: TGTGCCAGCAAGGGGGGCTATAATTCACCCCTCCACTTT. Its protein product is CASKGGYNSPLHF. J is TRBJ1-6 and V is TRBV6-5; D perhaps matches TRBD1 (6 bases). The CDR3 runs 13 residues. V gave up 7 bases and J gave up 3 bases, with 7 bases separating them. From germline, CDR1 is MNHEY and CDR2 SVGAGI.

V is TRBV18 and J is TRBJ2-6; D is ambiguous. From germline, CDR1 is KGHSH and CDR2 LQKENI. This CDR3 spans 15 amino acids. With 3 bases removed from V and 1 base from J, the gap between germline ends came to 7 bases. CDR3 loop: CASSPGGSGANVLTF. The CDR3 DNA sequence: TGTGCCAGCTCACCTGGTGGTTCTGGGGCCAACGTCCTGACTTTC. The full variable domain, rest sourced from reference TRBV18 and TRBJ2-6, is NAGVMQNPRHLVRRRGQEARLRCSPMKGHSHVYWYRQLPEEGLKFMVYLQKENIIDESGMPKERFSAEFPKEGPSILRIQQVVRGDSAAYFCASSPGGSGANVLTFGAGSRLTVL.